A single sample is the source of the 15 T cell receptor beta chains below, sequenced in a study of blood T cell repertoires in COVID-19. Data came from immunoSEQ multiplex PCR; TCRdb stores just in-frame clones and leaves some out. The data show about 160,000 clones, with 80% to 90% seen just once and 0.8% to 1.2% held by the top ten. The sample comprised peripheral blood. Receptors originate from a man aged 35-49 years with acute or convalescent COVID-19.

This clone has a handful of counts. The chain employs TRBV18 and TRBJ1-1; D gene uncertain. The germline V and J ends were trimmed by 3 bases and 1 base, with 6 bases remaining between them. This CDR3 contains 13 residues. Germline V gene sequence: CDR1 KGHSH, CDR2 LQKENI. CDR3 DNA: TGTGCCAGCTCACCGTACGGGAACACTGAAGCTTTCTTT. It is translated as CASSPYGNTEAFF.

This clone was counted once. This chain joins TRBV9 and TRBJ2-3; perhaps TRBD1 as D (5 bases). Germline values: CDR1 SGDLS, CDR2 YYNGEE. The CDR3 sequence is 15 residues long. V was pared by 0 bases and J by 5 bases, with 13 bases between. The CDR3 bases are TGTGCCAGCAGCGTAGATAAGGGGTGGGGAGATACGCAGTATTTT. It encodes CASSVDKGWGDTQYF.

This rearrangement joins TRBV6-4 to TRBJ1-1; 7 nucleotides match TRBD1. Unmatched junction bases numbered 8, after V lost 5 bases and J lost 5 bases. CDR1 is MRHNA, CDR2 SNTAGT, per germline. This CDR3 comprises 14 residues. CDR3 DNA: TGTGCCAGCAGTCGGACAGGCGTTAAGACTGAAGCTTTCTTT. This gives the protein CASSRTGVKTEAFF.

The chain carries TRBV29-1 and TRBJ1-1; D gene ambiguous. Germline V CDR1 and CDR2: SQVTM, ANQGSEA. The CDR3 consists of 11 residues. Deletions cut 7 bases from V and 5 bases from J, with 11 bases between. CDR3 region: CSGMTGTEAFF. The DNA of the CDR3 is TGCAGCGGAATGACGGGGACTGAAGCTTTCTTT.

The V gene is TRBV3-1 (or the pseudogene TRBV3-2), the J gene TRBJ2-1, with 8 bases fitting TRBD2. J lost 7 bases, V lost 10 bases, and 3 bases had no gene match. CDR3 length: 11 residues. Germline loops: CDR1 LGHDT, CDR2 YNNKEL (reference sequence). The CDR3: CATSGGNEQFF. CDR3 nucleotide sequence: TGTGCCACCTCGGGAGGGAATGAGCAGTTCTTC.

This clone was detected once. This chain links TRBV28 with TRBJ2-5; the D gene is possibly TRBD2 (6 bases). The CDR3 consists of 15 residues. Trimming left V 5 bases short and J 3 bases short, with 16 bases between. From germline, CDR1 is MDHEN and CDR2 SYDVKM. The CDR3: CASSPTGTLKETQYF. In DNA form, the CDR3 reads TGTGCCAGCAGTCCAACCGGGACTTTAAAAGAGACCCAGTACTTC.

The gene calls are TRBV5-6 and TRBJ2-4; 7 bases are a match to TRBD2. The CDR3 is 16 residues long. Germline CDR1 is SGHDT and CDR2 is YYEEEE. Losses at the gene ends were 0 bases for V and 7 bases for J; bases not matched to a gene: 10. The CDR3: CASSLGLSGGRNIQYF. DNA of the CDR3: TGTGCCAGCAGCTTGGGTTTGTCGGGGGGTCGGAACATTCAGTACTTC.

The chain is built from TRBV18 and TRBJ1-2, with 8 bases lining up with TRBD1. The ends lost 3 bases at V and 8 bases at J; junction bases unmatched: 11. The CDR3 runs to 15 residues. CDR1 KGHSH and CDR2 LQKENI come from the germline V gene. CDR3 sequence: CASSPGLGQGGGYTF. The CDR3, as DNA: TGTGCCAGCTCACCTGGCCTTGGACAGGGCGGAGGCTACACCTTC.

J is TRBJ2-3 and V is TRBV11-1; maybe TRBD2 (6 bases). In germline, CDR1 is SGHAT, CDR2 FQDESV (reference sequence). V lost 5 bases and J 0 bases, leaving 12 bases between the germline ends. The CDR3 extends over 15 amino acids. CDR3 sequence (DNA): TGTGCCAGCAGCCCGGGACTTACTAGCACAGATACGCAGTATTTT. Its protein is CASSPGLTSTDTQYF.

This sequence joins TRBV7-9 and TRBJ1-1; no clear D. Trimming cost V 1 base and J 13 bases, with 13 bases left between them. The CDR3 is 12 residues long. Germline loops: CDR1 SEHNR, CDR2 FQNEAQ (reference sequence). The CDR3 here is CASSLVSKRDFF. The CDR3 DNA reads TGTGCCAGCAGCTTAGTTTCGAAGCGCGATTTCTTT.

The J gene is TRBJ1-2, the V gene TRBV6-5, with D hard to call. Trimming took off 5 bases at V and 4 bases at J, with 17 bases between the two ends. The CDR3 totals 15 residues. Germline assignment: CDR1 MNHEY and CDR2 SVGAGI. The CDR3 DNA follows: TGTGCCAGCAGTCTGACCCCGGGGTCCCTCTATGGCTACACCTTC. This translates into CASSLTPGSLYGYTF.

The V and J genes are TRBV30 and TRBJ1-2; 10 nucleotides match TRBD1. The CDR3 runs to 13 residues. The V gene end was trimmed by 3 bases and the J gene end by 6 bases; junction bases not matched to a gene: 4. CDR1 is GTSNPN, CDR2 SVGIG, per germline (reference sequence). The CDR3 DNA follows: TGTGCCTGGAGCTTGGACAGGGGGAATGGCTACACCTTC. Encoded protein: CAWSLDRGNGYTF.

CDR3 protein: CASSSQGRHEQYF. In nucleotides, the CDR3 is TGTGCCAGCAGTTCACAGGGCCGCCACGAGCAGTACTTC. The chain uses TRBV6-5 and TRBJ2-7; possibly TRBD1 for D (6 bases). Germline V CDR1 and CDR2: MNHEY, SVGAGI. The length of the CDR3 is 13 residues. V was cut by 4 bases and J by 5 bases, with 12 bases left in between.

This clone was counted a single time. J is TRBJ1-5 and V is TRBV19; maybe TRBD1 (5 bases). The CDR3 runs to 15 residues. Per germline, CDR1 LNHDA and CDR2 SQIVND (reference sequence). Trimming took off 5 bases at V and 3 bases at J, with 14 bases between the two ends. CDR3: CASSSRQPLNQPQHF. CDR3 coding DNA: TGTGCCAGTAGTTCACGACAGCCGCTCAATCAGCCCCAGCATTTT.

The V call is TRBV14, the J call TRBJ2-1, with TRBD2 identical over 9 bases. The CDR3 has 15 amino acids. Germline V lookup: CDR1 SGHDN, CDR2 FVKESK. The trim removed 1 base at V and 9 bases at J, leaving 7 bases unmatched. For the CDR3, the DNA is TGTGCCAGCAGCCAAGGCGGGGGGGCTTGGTCTGAGCAGTTCTTC. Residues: CASSQGGGAWSEQFF.